Detailed here is one T cell receptor (beta chain). This specimen includes other DNA sequences encoding the same CDR3. The authors' processing: Amplification with reference gene primers provided the estimates of nucleated cell counts. Some clones are missing from TCRdb's copy, which holds only in-frame ones; the method was immunoSEQ multiplex PCR. V, J and clone size were drawn from that table, and D and trimming were deduced from the DNA. The sample yields roughly 80,000 clones, about 84% seen once. Germline assignment: CDR1 SNHLY and CDR2 FYNNEI. Germline trimming cut 6 bases from V and 4 bases from J; bases unmatched to any gene: 6. The CDR3 loop spans 14 amino acids. The data stem from a study of blood T cell repertoires in COVID-19.

V usage is TRBV2 and J usage is TRBJ1-5; 7 bases fit TRBD1. This TCR was sampled from a human donor in a cohort sampled during active COVID-19. Source material: peripheral blood. Here the CDR3 reads CASSAGTANQPQHF. The CDR3 DNA reads TGTGCCAGCAGCGCTGGGACAGCAAATCAGCCCCAGCATTTT.